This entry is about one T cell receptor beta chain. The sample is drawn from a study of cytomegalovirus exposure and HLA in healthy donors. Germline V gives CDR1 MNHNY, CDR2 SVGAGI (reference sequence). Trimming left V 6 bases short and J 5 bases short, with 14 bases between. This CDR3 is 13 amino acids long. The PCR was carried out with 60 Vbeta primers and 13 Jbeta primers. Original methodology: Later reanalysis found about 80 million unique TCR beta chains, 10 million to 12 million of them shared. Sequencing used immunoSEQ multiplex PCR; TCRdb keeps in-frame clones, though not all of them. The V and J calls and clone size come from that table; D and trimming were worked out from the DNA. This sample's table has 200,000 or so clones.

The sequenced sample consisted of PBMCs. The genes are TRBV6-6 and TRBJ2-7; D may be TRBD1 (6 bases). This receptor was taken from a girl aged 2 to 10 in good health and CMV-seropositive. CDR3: CASSPHRENEQYF. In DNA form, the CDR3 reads TGTGCCAGCAGCCCACACAGGGAGAACGAGCAGTACTTC.